Listed here are 8 T cell receptor beta chains from one sample, sequenced in a study of T cell repertoires in cytomegalovirus infection. TCRdb reanalysed the reads using MiXCR and keeps one entry per CDR3 protein. The table shows some 600,000 distinct CDR3 sequences, with 20% to 30% occurring only once. What was sequenced was CD8+ T cells from PBMCs. These receptors all stem from a human donor in good health (CMV status not recorded). Some clones in this sample may be carry-over from other donors' samples.

This clonotype occurred many times. This chain connects TRBV7-2 to TRBJ2-7; D possibly corresponds to TRBD2 (7 bases). V shed 5 bases and J shed 5 bases, with 16 bases lying between them. This CDR3 spans 14 amino acids. The germline gives CDR1 SGHTA, CDR2 FQGNSA. The CDR3, as DNA: TGTGCCAGCAGCCCACGCAGAGGGGGGGACGAGCAGTACTTC. Its protein is CASSPRRGGDEQYF.

This chain uses TRBV12-3 or TRBV12-4 with TRBJ1-2; a possible D gene is TRBD1 (6 bases). The CDR3 runs 17 residues. Trimming removed 0 bases at V and 7 bases at J, with 21 bases between. The CDR3 DNA sequence: TGTGCCAGCAGTTTAGCCTGGACAGTTCCGGTTGTGCGTGGCTACACCTTC. It specifies CASSLAWTVPVVRGYTF.

As to this clonotype: This may arise from a read error, as a much more abundant clone is one base away. The V and J genes are TRBV7-2 and TRBJ1-5, with no clear D. Germline CDR1 reads SGHTA; CDR2 reads FQGNSA. CDR3 length equals 17 residues. CDR3 in DNA: TGTGCCCGCAGCCCCTTTATGTCCCGGTCCCCGAATCAGCCCCAGCATTTT. Residues: CARSPFMSRSPNQPQHF.

V usage is TRBV6-5 and J usage is TRBJ2-2, with 8 bases identical to TRBD2. The V segment lost 0 bases and the J segment 10 bases; nucleotides outside the gene matches: 10. The germline V gene encodes CDR1 MNHEY and CDR2 SVGAGI. This CDR3 spans 16 amino acids. DNA for the CDR3: TGTGCCAGCAGTTACTCCCCGGGGGGGTTACTCACGGAGCTGTTTTTT. Its translation is CASSYSPGGLLTELFF.

This clonotype has ten or more counts. One junction end disagrees with the germline gene, perhaps due to a read error. The chain has TRBV7-8 and TRBJ2-1, with 15 bases fitting TRBD2. CDR1 SGHVS and CDR2 FQNEAQ come from the germline V gene. The CDR3 loop spans 14 amino acids. The CDR3 DNA reads TGTGCCAGCAGTCCCGGACTAGCGGGGGGGTTAAAGGTCTTC. Translated, it gives CASSPGLAGGLKVF.

The J gene is TRBJ1-1, the V gene TRBV6-2 or TRBV6-3, with D possibly being TRBD1 (5 bases). Looked up from germline, CDR1 is MNHEY and CDR2 is SVGEGT. CDR3 size: 14 residues. The V end was cut by 6 bases, the J end by 3 bases, with 14 bases between. The CDR3: CASSRISGDTEAFF. The DNA of the CDR3 is TGTGCCAGCAGCCGTATCTCGGGGGACACTGAAGCTTTCTTT.

This clonotype was observed at least ten times. The J gene is TRBJ2-7, the V gene TRBV7-6; a possible D gene is TRBD2 (6 bases). V was clipped by 4 bases and J by 5 bases, with 15 bases between them. Germline V gene sequence: CDR1 SGHVS, CDR2 FNYEAQ. The CDR3 runs 14 residues. The DNA of the CDR3 is TGTGCCAGCAGCTATGGCGGGGCCCTCCACGAGCAGTACTTC. Translating it yields CASSYGGALHEQYF.

In its sample, this clonotype was seen many times. The V gene is TRBV7-6, the J gene TRBJ1-1; D uncertain. Germline CDR1 is SGHVS and CDR2 is FNYEAQ. The V gene lost 1 base and the J gene lost 0 bases, with 9 bases spanning the gap. The CDR3 runs to 15 residues. CDR3 loop: CASSLELGLNTEAFF. CDR3 DNA: TGTGCCAGCAGCTTAGAGTTGGGCCTGAACACTGAAGCTTTCTTT.